This T cell receptor beta chain was recorded in a study of beta chain features in type 1 diabetes. Whole-study findings and limits: For Type 1 diabetes patients, all four CD4+ subsets carried TCRB CDR3s that were moderately but significantly shorter.

All of the isolated RNA was reverse transcribed, so expressed TCRB transcripts were sequenced. Profiled with immunoSEQ multiplex PCR; TCRdb holds only in-frame clones, not every one. The sample consists of roughly 180,000 clones, approximately 8% of them appearing once. V shed 5 bases and J shed 1 base, with 17 bases lying between them. CDR3 length: 16 amino acids. The germline V gene has CDR1 MDHEN and CDR2 SYDVKM. Note on this clone: Its antigen is unidentified.

The chain recombines TRBV28 with TRBJ1-1; tentatively, D is TRBD1 (6 bases). The TCR was taken from a middle-aged woman with type 1 diabetes. Sequenced material: central memory CD4+ T cells from blood. Here the CDR3 reads CASSLTGRGRNTEAFF. The CDR3 bases are TGTGCCAGCAGTCTGACAGGACGTGGGAGGAACACTGAAGCTTTCTTT.